This T cell receptor (beta chain) was sequenced for a study of T cell changes during pregnancy in multiple sclerosis. There are 16 residues in the CDR3. CDR1 and CDR2 from the germline V gene are LNHDA and SQIVND (reference sequence). The V segment lost 5 bases and the J segment 0 bases; nucleotides outside the gene matches: 7. The data were produced by immunoSEQ multiplex PCR, yet TCRdb's version contains in-frame clones alone and is incomplete. The sample lists some 120,000 clones, roughly 97% occurring once. This chain uses TRBV19 with TRBJ2-7, with TRBD1 matching 10 bases. The TCR sequence derives from a female donor with multiple sclerosis, enrolled in a pregnancy study. Sequences were derived from peripheral blood, sampled after pregnancy. The CDR3 loop reads CASSRRQGAYSYEQYF. The CDR3 DNA follows: TGTGCCAGTAGTCGGCGACAGGGGGCATACTCCTACGAGCAGTACTTC.